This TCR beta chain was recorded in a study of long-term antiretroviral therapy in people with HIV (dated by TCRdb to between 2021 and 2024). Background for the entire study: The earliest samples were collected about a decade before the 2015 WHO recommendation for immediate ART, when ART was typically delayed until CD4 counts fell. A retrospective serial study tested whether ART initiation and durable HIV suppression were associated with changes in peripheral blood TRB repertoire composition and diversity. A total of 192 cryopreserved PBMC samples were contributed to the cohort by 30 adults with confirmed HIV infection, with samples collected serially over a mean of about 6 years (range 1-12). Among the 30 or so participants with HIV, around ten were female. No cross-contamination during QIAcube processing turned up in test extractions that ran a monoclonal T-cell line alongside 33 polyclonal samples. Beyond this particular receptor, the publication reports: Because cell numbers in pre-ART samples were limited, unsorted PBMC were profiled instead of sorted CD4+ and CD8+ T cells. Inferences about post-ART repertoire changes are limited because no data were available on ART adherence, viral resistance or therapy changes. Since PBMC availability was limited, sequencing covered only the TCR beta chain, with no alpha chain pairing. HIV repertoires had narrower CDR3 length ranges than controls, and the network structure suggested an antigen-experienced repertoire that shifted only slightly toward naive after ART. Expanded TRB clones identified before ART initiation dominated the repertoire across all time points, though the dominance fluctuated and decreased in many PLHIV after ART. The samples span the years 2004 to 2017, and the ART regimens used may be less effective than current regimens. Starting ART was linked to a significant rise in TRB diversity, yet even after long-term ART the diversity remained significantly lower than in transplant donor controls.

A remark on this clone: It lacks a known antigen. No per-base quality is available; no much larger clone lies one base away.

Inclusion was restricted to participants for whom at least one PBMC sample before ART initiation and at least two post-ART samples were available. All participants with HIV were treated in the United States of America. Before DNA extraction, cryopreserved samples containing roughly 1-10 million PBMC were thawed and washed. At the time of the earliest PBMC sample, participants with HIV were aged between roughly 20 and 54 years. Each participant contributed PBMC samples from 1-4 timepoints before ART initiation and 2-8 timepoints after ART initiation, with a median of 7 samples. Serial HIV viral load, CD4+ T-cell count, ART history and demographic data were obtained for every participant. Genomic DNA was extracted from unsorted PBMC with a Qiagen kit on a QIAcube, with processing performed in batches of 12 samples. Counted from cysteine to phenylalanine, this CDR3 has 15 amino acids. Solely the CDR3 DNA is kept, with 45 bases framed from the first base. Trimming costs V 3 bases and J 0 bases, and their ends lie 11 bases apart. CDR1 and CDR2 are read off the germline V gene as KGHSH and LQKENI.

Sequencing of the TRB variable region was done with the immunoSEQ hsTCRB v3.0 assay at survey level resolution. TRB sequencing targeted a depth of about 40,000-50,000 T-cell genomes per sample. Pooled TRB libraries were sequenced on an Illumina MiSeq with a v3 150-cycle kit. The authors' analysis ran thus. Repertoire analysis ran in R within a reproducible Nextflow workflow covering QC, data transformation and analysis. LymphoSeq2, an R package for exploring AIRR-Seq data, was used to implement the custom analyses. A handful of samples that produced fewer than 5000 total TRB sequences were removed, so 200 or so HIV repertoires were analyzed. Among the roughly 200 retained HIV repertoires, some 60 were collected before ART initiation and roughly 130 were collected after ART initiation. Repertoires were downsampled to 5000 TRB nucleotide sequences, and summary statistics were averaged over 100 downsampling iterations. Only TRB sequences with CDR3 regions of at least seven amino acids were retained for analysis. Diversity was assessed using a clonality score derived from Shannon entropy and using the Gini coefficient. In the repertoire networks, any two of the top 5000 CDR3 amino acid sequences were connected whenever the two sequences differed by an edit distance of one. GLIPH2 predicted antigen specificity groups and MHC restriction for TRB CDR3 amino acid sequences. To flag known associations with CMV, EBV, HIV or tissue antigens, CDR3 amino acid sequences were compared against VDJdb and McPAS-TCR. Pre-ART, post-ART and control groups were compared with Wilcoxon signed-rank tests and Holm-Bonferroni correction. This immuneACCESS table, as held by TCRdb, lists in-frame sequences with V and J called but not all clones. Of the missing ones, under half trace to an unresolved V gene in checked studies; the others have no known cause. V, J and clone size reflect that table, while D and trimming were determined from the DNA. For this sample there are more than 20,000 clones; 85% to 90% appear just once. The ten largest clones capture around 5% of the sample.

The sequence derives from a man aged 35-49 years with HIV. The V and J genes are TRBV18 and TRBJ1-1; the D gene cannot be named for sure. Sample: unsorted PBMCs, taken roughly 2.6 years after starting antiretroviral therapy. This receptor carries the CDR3 CASSPRRDVNTEAFF. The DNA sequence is TGTGCCAGCTCACCTCGAAGAGACGTGAACACTGAAGCTTTCTTT.